This T cell receptor beta chain was recovered during a study of prognosis after radiotherapy for stage I lung cancer. Per the germline V gene, CDR1 is MNHEY and CDR2 is SVGEGT. The CDR3 loop spans 13 amino acids. Amplification of TCR beta CDR3 from genomic DNA used two-round multiplex PCR. Amplification during the initial PCR round employed primers specific to each TRBV and TRBJ gene. One entry per CDR3 protein results from TCRdb running MiXCR on the multiplex PCR reads. Of over 30,000 distinct CDR3 sequences listed, approximately 25% are singletons. Concerning this clonotype itself: Its antigen is as yet unknown. Since a far larger clone is one base different, this is likely a read error.

Node-negative status on CT and PET/CT applied to all patients, none having prior chemotherapy, radiotherapy or other malignancies. Two sampling time points were used, and 5 to 6.5 milliliters of peripheral blood were drawn at each. Findings of the study overall: Stereotactic body radiation therapy was followed by a fall in unique TCR clone counts, with a median of approximately 9,100 versus 7,200.

The material sequenced was PBMCs, taken before or after stereotactic body radiation therapy (not recorded which). This receptor was taken from a donor older than 45 with non-small cell lung cancer. The chain is built from TRBV6-2 or TRBV6-3 and TRBJ1-1; D unclear. Here the CDR3 reads CAGSIPGRAEAFF. The DNA for the CDR3 is TGTGCCGGCAGTATCCCCGGGAGGGCTGAAGCTTTCTTT.